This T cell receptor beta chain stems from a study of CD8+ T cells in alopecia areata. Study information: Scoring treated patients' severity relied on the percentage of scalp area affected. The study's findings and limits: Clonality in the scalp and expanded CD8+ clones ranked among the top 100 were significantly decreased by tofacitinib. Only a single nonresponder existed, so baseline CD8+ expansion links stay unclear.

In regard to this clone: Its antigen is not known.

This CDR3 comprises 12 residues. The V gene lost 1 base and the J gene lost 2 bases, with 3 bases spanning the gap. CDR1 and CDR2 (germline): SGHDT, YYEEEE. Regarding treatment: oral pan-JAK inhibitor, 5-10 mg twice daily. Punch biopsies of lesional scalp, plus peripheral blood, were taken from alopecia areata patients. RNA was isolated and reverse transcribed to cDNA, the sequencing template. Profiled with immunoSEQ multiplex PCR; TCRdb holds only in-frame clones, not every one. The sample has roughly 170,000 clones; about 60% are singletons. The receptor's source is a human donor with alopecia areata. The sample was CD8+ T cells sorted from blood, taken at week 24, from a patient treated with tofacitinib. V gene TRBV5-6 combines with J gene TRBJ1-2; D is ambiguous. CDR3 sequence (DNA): TGTGCCAGCAGCTTGAGGAACTATGGCTACACCTTC. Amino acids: CASSLRNYGYTF.